This T cell receptor (beta chain) was recovered during a study of healthy donors' naive CD4 and CD8 T cells. The wider study: Donors spanned ages 20-25, 40-50 and 60-70 years, half female.

Starting from about 0.45 ug of total RNA, TCR libraries were made with linear amplification. TCRdb independently ran MiXCR on the reads; one entry per CDR3 protein. Of approximately 180,000 distinct CDR3 sequences listed, around three quarters are singletons. Turning to this clonotype: Its antigen is undetermined.

The study's findings and limits: Alpha and beta chains were sequenced in bulk without pairing. Negatively charged CDR3s marked CD8+ lineage; positively charged CDR3s marked CD4+ lineage.

Deletions cut 7 bases from V and 4 bases from J, with 14 bases between. The length of the CDR3 is 13 residues. CDR1 is MNHNY, CDR2 SVGAGI, per germline (reference sequence). What was sequenced was naive CD4+ and CD8+ T cells sorted from blood, pooled from several donors. This chain connects TRBV6-6 to TRBJ2-7; D remains ambiguous. The sequence was collected from a pool of human donors in good health; the sample pools cells from several healthy donors. The CDR3 here is CASIAELSYEQYF. The CDR3 DNA is TGTGCCAGCATCGCAGAGCTATCTTACGAGCAGTACTTC.